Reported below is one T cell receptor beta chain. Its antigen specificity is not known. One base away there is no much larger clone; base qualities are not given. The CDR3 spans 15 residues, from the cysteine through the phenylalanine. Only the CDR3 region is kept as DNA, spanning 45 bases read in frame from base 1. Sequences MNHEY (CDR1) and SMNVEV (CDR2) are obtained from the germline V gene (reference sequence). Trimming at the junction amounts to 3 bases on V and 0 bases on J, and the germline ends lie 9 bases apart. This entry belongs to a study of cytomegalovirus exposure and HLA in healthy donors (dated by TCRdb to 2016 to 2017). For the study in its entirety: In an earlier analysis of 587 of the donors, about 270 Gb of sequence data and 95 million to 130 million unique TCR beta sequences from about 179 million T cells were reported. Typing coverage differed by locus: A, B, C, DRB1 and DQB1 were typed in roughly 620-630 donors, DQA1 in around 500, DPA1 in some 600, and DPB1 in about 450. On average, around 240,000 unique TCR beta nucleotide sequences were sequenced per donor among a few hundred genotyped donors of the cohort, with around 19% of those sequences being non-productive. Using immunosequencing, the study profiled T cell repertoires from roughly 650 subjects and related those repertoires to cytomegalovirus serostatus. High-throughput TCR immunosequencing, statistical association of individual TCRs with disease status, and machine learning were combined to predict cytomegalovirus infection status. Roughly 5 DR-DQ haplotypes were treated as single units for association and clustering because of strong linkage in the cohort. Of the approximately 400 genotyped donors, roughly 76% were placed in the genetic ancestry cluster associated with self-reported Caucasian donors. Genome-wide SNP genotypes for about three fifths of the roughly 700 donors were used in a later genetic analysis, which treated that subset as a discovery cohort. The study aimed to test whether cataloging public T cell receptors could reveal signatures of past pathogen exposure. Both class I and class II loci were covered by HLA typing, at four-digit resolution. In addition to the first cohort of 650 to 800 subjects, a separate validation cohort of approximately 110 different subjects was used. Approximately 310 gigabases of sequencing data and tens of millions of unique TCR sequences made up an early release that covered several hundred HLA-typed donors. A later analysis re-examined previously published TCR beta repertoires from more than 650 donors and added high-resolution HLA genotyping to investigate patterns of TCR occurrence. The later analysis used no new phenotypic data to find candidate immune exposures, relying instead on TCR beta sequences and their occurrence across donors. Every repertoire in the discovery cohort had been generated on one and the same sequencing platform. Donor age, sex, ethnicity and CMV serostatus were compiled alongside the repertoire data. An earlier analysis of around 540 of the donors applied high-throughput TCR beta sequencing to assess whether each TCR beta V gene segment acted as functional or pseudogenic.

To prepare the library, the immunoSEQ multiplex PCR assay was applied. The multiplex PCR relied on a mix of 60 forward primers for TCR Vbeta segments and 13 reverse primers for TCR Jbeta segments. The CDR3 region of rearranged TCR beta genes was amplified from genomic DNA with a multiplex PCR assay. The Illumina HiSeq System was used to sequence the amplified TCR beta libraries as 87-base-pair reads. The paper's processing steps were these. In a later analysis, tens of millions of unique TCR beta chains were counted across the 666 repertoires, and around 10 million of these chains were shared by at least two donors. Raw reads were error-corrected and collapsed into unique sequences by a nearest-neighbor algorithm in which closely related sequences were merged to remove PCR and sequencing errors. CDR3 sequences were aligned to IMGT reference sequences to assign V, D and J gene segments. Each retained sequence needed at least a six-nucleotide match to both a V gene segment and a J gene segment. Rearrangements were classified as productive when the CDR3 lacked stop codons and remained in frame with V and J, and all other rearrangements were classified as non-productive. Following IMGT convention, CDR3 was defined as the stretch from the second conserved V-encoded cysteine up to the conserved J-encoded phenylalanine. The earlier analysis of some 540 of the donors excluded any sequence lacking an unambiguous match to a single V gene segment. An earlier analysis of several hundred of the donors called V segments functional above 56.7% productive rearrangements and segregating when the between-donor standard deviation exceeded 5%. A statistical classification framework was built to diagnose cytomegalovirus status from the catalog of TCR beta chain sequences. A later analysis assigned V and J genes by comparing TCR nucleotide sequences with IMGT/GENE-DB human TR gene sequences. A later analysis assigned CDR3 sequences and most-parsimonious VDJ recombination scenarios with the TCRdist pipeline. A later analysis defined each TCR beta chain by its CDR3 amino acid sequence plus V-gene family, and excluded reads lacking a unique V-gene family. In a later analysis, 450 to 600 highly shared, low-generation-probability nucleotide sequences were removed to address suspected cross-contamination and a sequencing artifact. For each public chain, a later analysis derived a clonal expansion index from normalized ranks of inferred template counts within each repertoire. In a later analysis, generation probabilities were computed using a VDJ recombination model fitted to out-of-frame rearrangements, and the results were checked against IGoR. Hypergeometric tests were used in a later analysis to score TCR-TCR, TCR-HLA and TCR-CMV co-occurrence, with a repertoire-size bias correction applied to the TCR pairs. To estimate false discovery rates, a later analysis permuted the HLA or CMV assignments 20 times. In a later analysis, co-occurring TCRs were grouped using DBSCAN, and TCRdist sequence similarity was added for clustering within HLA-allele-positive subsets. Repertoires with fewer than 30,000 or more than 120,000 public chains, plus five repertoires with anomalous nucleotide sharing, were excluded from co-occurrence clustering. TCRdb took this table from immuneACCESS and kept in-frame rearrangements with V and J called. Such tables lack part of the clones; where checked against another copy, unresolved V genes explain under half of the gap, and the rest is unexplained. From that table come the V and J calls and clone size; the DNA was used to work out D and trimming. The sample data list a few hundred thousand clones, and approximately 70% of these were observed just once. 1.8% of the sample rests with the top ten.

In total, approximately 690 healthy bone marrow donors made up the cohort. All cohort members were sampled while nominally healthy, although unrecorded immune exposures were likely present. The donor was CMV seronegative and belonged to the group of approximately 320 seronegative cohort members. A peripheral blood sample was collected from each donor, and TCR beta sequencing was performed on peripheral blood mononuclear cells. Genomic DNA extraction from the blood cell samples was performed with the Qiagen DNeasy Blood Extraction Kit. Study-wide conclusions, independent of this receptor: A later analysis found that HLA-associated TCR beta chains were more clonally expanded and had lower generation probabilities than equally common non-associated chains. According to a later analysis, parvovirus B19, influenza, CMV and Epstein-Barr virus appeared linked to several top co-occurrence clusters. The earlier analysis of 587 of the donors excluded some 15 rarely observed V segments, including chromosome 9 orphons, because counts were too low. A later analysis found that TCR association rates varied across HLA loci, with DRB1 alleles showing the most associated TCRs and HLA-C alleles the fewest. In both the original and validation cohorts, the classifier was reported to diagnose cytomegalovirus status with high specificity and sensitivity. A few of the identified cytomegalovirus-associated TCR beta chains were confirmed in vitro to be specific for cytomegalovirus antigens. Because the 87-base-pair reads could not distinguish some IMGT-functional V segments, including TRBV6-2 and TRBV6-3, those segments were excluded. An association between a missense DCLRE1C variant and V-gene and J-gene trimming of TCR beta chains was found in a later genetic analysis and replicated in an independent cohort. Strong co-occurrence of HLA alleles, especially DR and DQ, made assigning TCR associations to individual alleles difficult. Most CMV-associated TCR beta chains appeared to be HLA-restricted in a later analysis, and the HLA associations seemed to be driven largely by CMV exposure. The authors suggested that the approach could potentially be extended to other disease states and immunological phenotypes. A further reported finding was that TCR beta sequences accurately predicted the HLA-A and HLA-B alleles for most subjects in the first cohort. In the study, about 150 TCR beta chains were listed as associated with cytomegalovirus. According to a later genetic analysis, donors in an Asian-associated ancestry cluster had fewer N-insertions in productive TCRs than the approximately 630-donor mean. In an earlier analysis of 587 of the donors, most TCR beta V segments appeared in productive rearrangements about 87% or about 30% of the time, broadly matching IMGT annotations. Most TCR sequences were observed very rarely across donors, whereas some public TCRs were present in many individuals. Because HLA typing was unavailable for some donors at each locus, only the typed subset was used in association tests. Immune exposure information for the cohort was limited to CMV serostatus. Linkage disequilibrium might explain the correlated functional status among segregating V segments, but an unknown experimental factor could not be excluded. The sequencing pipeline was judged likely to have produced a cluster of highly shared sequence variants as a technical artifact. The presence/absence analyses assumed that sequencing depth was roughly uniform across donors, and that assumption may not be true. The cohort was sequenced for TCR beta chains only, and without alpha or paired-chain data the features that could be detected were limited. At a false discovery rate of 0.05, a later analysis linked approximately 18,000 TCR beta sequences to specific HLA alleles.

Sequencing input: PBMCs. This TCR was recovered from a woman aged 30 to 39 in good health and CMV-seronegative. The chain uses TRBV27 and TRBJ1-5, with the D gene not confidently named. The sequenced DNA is TGTGCCAGCAGTTTGGTCGGGGATAGCAATCAGCCCCAGCATTTT. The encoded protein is CASSLVGDSNQPQHF.